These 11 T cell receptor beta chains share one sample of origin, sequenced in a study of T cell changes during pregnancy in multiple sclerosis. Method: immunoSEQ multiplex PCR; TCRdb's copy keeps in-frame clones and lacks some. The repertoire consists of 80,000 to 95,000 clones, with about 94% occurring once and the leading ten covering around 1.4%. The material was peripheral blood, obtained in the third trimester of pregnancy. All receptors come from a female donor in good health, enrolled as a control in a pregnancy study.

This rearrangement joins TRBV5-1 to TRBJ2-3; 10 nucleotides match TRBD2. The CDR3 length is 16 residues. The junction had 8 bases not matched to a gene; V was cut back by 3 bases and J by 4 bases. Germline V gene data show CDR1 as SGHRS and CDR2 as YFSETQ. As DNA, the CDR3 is TGCGCCAGCAGCTCCACTCCGAGCGGGGGGGCAGATACGCAGTATTTT. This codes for CASSSTPSGGADTQYF.

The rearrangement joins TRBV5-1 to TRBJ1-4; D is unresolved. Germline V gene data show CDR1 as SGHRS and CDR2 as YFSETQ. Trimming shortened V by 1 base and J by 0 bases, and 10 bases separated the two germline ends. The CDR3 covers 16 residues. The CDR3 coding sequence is TGCGCCAGCAGCTTGATCCCAGGCACAACTAATGAAAAACTGTTTTTT. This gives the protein CASSLIPGTTNEKLFF.

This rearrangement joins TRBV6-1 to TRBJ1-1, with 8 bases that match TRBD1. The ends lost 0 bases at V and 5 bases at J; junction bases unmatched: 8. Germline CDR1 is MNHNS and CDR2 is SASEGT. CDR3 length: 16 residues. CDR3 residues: CASSEAGTGSRTEAFF. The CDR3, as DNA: TGTGCCAGCAGTGAAGCCGGGACAGGCTCGAGGACTGAAGCTTTCTTT.

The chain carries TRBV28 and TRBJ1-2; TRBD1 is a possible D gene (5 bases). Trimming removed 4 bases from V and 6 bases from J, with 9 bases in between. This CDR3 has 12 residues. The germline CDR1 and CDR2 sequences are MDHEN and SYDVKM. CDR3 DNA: TGTGCCAGCAGTTCCACAGGCGATGGCTACACCTTC. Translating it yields CASSSTGDGYTF.

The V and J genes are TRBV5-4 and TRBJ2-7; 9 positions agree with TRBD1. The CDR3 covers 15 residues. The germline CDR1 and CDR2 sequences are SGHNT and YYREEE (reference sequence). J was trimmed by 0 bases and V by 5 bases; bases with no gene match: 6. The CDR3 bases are TGTGCCAGCAGTGATCCGGGACAGGGCTCCTACGAGCAGTACTTC. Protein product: CASSDPGQGSYEQYF.

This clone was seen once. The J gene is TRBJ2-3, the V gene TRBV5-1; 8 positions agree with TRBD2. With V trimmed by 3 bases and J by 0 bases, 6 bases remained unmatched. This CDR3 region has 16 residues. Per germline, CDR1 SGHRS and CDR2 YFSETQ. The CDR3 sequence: CASSSLLAASTDTQYF. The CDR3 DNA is TGCGCCAGCAGCTCTTTACTAGCGGCTAGCACAGATACGCAGTATTTT.

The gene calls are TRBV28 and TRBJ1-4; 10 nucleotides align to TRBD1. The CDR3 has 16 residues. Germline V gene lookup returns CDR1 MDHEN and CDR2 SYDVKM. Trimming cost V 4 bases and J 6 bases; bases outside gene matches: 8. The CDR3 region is CASSYTGTGEDEKLFF. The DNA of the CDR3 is TGTGCCAGCAGTTATACCGGGACAGGGGAAGATGAAAAACTGTTTTTT.

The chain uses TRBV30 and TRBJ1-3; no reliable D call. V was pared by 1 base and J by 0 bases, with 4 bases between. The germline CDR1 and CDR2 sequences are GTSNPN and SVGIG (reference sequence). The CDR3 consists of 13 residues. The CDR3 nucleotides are TGTGCCTGGAGTGGAGTCTCTGGAAACACCATATATTTT. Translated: CAWSGVSGNTIYF.

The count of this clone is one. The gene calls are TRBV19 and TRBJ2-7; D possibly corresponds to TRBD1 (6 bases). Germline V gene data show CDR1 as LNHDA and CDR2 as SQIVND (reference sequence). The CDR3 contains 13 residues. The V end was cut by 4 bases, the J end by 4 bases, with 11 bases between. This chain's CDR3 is CASSSLGTYEQYF. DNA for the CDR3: TGTGCCAGTAGTAGCCTGGGGACATACGAGCAGTACTTC.

Here the CDR3 DNA reads TGTGCCAGCCGAGACAGGGGGCTAGGAAATGAAAAACTGTTTTTT. This translates into CASRDRGLGNEKLFF. The chain couples TRBV6-1 to TRBJ1-4; 10 nucleotides match TRBD1. Trimming removed 8 bases from V and 5 bases from J; junction bases left unmatched: 8. CDR3 length equals 15 residues. CDR1 and CDR2 from the germline V gene are MNHNS and SASEGT.

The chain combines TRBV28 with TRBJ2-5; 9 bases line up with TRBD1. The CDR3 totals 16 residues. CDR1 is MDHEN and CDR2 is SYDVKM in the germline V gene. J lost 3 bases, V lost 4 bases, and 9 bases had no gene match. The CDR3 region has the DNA TGTGCCAGCAGTTCTCCCGCCGGACAGGGGAAAGAGACCCAGTACTTC. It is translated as CASSSPAGQGKETQYF.